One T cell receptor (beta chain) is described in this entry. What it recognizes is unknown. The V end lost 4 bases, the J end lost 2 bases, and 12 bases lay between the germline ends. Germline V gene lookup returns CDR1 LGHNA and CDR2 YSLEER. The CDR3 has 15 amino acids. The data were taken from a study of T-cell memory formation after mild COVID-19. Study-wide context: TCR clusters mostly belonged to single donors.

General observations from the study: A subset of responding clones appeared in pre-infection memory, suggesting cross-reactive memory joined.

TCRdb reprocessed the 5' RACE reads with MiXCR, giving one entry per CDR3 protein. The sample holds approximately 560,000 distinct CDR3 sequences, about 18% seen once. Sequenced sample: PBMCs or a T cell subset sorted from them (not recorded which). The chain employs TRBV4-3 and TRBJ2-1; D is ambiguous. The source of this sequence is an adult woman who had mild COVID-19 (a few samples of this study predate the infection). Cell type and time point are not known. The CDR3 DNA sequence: TGCGCCAGCAGCCCCAAGCAGCCACCCTACAATGAGCAGTTCTTC. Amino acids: CASSPKQPPYNEQFF.